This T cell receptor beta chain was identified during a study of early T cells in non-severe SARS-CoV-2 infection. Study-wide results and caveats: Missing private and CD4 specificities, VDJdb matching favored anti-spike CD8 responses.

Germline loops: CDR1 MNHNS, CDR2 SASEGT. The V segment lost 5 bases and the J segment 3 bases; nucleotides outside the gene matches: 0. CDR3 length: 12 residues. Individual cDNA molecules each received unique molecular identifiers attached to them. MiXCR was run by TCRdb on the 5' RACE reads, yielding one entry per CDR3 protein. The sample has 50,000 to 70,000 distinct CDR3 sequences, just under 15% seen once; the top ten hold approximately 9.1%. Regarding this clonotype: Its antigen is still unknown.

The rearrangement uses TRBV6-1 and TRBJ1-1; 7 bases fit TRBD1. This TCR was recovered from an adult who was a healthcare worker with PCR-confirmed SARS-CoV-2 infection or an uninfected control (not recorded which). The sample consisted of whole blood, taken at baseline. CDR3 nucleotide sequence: TGTGCCAGCAGTACAGGGGACACTGAAGCTTTCTTT. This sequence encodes CASSTGDTEAFF.